These 26 T cell receptor beta chains originate from one sample sequenced in a study of T cells in localized non-small cell lung cancer. The data were produced by immunoSEQ multiplex PCR, yet TCRdb's version contains in-frame clones alone and is incomplete. Of about 43,000 clones detected, roughly 90% appear once; the ten largest clones hold roughly 10%. The sequencing used PBMCs, collected before any cancer treatment. These receptors were obtained from a woman aged 40-75 years with stage II lung adenocarcinoma.

The table lists this clone with a count of one. V is TRBV13 and J is TRBJ2-7, with D perhaps being TRBD1 or TRBD2 (5 bases each). With 10 bases removed from V and 3 bases from J, the gap between germline ends came to 16 bases. The germline V gene encodes CDR1 PRHDT and CDR2 FYEKMQ (reference sequence). The CDR3 loop spans 13 amino acids. The DNA for the CDR3 is TGTGCCACTCAACGGGGACGTTTCTACGAGCAGTACTTC. This translates into CATQRGRFYEQYF.

The chain recombines TRBV5-5 with TRBJ1-5; no clear D gene. Trimming left V 0 bases short and J 2 bases short, with 9 bases between. Germline V gene lookup returns CDR1 SGHKS and CDR2 YYEKEE (reference sequence). This CDR3 comprises 15 residues. CDR3 region: CASSLAGHGNQPQHF. CDR3 DNA sequence: TGTGCCAGCAGCTTGGCAGGTCATGGCAATCAGCCCCAGCATTTT. Filled out from reference TRBV5-5 and TRBJ1-5, the complete variable domain reads DAGVTQSPTHLIKTRGQQVTLRCSPISGHKSVSWYQQVLGQGPQFIFQYYEKEERGRGNFPDRFSARQFPNYSSELNVNALLLGDSALYLCASSLAGHGNQPQHFGDGTRLSIL.

The J gene is TRBJ1-3, the V gene TRBV5-6; D is unclear. Germline V gives CDR1 SGHDT, CDR2 YYEEEE. The V end was cut by 0 bases, the J end by 1 base, with 8 bases between. The CDR3 sequence is 15 residues long. CDR3 DNA sequence: TGTGCCAGCAGCTTGGTCAGTCTATCTGGAAACACCATATATTTT. This gives the protein CASSLVSLSGNTIYF.

Remarks on this clone: One junction end does not reproduce the germline sequence, and a read error may be involved. The chain is built from TRBV5-8 and TRBJ2-1; D tentatively reads TRBD1 or TRBD2 (5 bases each). Germline V gene sequence: CDR1 SGHTS, CDR2 YDEGEE. CDR3 length: 11 amino acids. The CDR3 nucleotides read TGTGCCAGCAGCATTACCGGGACGCGCGTCTTC. It specifies CASSITGTRVF.

J is TRBJ2-3 and V is TRBV28; a weak D match, TRBD1 (5 bases). The length of the CDR3 is 12 residues. Trimming stripped 8 bases from V and 2 bases from J, with 8 bases between. Germline V gives CDR1 MDHEN, CDR2 SYDVKM. CDR3 coding DNA: TGTGCCAGCGACAGCTACACAGATACGCAGTATTTT. Amino acid sequence: CASDSYTDTQYF.

The gene calls are TRBV27 and TRBJ1-1; D may be TRBD1 (6 bases). CDR1 and CDR2 (germline): MNHEY, SMNVEV (reference sequence). The CDR3 sequence is 14 residues long. Between the trimmed V and J ends, which lost 8 bases and 4 bases, there was a span of 17 bases. The CDR3 protein is CASQPRGLGTEAFF. The CDR3 nucleotides read TGTGCCAGCCAGCCCAGGGGCCTGGGCACTGAAGCTTTCTTT.

The chain combines TRBV28 with TRBJ1-5; D is perhaps TRBD1 (6 bases). V lost 2 bases and J 8 bases, leaving 13 bases between the germline ends. Germline assignment: CDR1 MDHEN and CDR2 SYDVKM. The CDR3 covers 14 residues. CDR3 protein: CASSLTQGHEPQHF. CDR3 coding DNA: TGTGCCAGCAGTTTAACCCAGGGGCATGAGCCCCAGCATTTT.

The chain has TRBV6-6 and TRBJ1-6; possible D gene TRBD1, 5 bases. The CDR3 contains 15 residues. Germline-derived CDR1 and CDR2 are MNHNY and SVGAGI (reference sequence). The V end lost 2 bases, the J end lost 6 bases, and 11 bases lay between the germline ends. DNA of the CDR3: TGTGCCAGCAGTTACACGGGACGGGTTAATTCACCCCTCCACTTT. It encodes CASSYTGRVNSPLHF.

The chain uses TRBV10-3 and TRBJ1-2; D is undetermined. V gave up 10 bases and J gave up 4 bases, with 16 bases separating them. This CDR3 comprises 13 residues. CDR1 and CDR2 from the germline V gene are ENHRY and SYGVKD. CDR3 amino acids: CATSETVLYGYTF. The CDR3 coding sequence is TGTGCCACCTCAGAAACAGTCCTCTATGGCTACACCTTC.

The CDR3 reads CASSLAPWRGGYEQFF. For the CDR3, the DNA is TGTGCCAGCAGCTTAGCCCCCTGGCGGGGGGGTTATGAGCAGTTCTTC. The gene calls are TRBV7-3 and TRBJ2-1, with 9 bases lining up with TRBD2. Unmatched junction bases numbered 10, after V lost 2 bases and J lost 8 bases. Per germline, CDR1 SGHTA and CDR2 FQGTGA. The CDR3 covers 16 residues.

V usage is TRBV12-5 and J usage is TRBJ2-1; 11 bases align to TRBD2. Germline V gives CDR1 LGHNT, CDR2 FRNRAP. V was pared by 1 base and J by 8 bases, with 7 bases of the junction left unmatched. The CDR3 sequence is 16 residues long. The CDR3 sequence: CASGLGLAGPRDEQFF. The DNA for the CDR3 is TGTGCTAGTGGTTTGGGACTAGCGGGGCCTAGGGATGAGCAGTTCTTC.

The chain combines TRBV10-2 with TRBJ1-5; D unclear. Deletions cut 3 bases from V and 4 bases from J, with 10 bases between. Germline-derived CDR1 and CDR2 are WSHSY and SAAADI. The CDR3 totals 14 residues. The CDR3 region is CASSEVGGNQPQHF. DNA of the CDR3: TGCGCCAGCAGTGAAGTTGGAGGGAATCAGCCCCAGCATTTT.

The chain combines TRBV28 with TRBJ1-5, with D perhaps matching TRBD1 (5 bases). This CDR3 comprises 14 residues. Trimming left V 6 bases short and J 5 bases short, with 14 bases between. CDR1 is MDHEN and CDR2 is SYDVKM in the germline V gene. CDR3 bases: TGTGCCAGCAGCCAGGGTTCTGAGGATCAGCCCCAGCATTTT. The encoded protein is CASSQGSEDQPQHF.

DNA of the CDR3: TGTGCCAGCAGCCCAATTTCGGGGGACTGGTACTCTGGAAACACCATATATTTT. It is translated as CASSPISGDWYSGNTIYF. The chain couples TRBV7-9 to TRBJ1-3, with D possibly TRBD1 on 5 matching bases. The CDR3 sequence is 18 residues long. The V gene's germline CDR1 is SEHNR and CDR2 FQNEAQ (reference sequence). Trimming cost V 5 bases and J 0 bases, with 20 bases left between them. Based on the CDR3 plus reference TRBV7-9 and TRBJ1-3, the full variable domain is DTGVSQNPRHKITKRGQNVTFRCDPISEHNRLYWYRQTLGQGPEFLTYFQNEAQLEKSRLLSDRFSAERPKGSFSTLEIQRTEQGDSAMYLCASSPISGDWYSGNTIYFGEGSWLTVV.

The V call is TRBV9, the J call TRBJ1-5, with D perhaps matching TRBD1 (5 bases). This CDR3 comprises 15 residues. V was pared by 0 bases and J by 11 bases, with 18 bases between. Germline CDR1 and CDR2: SGDLS and YYNGEE. In DNA form, the CDR3 reads TGTGCCAGCAGCGTAGACGGGGGAGGGACCGGGGCCCAGCATTTT. Its protein product is CASSVDGGGTGAQHF.

This clone was picked up one time. The rearrangement joins TRBV6-5 to TRBJ1-1; D is undetermined. Trimming stripped 4 bases from V and 1 base from J, with 7 bases between. The CDR3 runs to 13 residues. In germline, CDR1 is MNHEY, CDR2 SVGAGI. The CDR3 loop is CASSLTGNTEAFF. CDR3 DNA sequence: TGTGCCAGCAGTTTGACTGGGAACACTGAAGCTTTCTTT.

The chain couples TRBV19 to TRBJ1-5; D remains ambiguous. This CDR3 comprises 16 residues. The germline V and J ends were trimmed by 3 bases and 2 bases, with 14 bases remaining between them. From germline, CDR1 is LNHDA and CDR2 SQIVND (reference sequence). The chain's CDR3 is CASSISRGTGNQPQHF. The DNA for the CDR3 is TGTGCCAGTAGTATCTCCCGGGGAACGGGCAATCAGCCCCAGCATTTT. Variable domain in full (rest from reference TRBV19 and TRBJ1-5): DGGITQSPKYLFRKEGQNVTLSCEQNLNHDAMYWYRQDPGQGLRLIYYSQIVNDFQKGDIAEGYSVSREKKESFPLTVTSAQKNPTAFYLCASSISRGTGNQPQHFGDGTRLSIL.

J is TRBJ2-5 and V is TRBV7-7; TRBD2 agrees at 9 bases. This CDR3 is 14 amino acids long. V dropped 3 bases and J dropped 5; count of bases not matched to a gene: 4. Per the germline V gene, CDR1 is SSHAT and CDR2 is FNYEAQ (reference sequence). This chain's CDR3 is CASSFAGGGETQYF. The CDR3 DNA sequence: TGTGCCAGCAGCTTTGCGGGGGGGGGCGAGACCCAGTACTTC.

V gene TRBV6-1 combines with J gene TRBJ1-2; tentative D call: TRBD1 (6 bases). The CDR3 loop spans 13 amino acids. Trimming shortened V by 1 base and J by 7 bases, and 10 bases separated the two germline ends. Germline V gives CDR1 MNHNS, CDR2 SASEGT. The CDR3 nucleotides read TGTGCCAGCAGTGAAGGCAGGGGCTCTGGCTACACCTTC. Translation: CASSEGRGSGYTF.

The CDR3, as DNA: TGTGCCAGCAGTTTATGGGGGAATCAGCCCCAGCATTTT. This encodes CASSLWGNQPQHF. The rearrangement uses TRBV27 and TRBJ1-5; D is possibly TRBD1 (5 bases). Germline values: CDR1 MNHEY, CDR2 SMNVEV (reference sequence). The V end was cut by 1 base, the J end by 4 bases, with 5 bases between. The CDR3 has 13 residues.

The chain employs TRBV5-1 and TRBJ1-1; TRBD1 is a possible D gene (5 bases). The germline V and J ends were trimmed by 3 bases and 4 bases, with 13 bases remaining between them. Germline-derived CDR1 and CDR2 are SGHRS and YFSETQ. CDR3 length equals 14 residues. In nucleotides, the CDR3 is TGCGCCAGCAGCTCCCAGCTAGGGGCCACTGAAGCTTTCTTT. Translated, it gives CASSSQLGATEAFF.

In this sample, this clone turned up a few times. The gene calls are TRBV29-1 and TRBJ1-1, with D possibly being TRBD1 (5 bases). CDR3 size: 14 residues. CDR1 is SQVTM and CDR2 is ANQGSEA in the germline V gene. Trimming stripped 2 bases from V and 3 bases from J, with 13 bases between. CDR3 loop: CSVETGRGDTEAFF. The CDR3 DNA reads TGCAGCGTTGAAACAGGTAGGGGAGACACTGAAGCTTTCTTT. Together with reference TRBV29-1 and TRBJ1-1, the CDR3 gives the full variable domain: SAVISQKPSRDICQRGTSLTIQCQVDSQVTMMFWYRQQPGQSLTLIATANQGSEATYESGFVIDKFPISRPNLTFSTLTVSNMSPEDSSIYLCSVETGRGDTEAFFGQGTRLTVV.

The CDR3 sequence is CASSLRALRSGNTIYF. The CDR3, as DNA: TGTGCCAGCAGCTTGCGCGCACTCAGATCTGGAAACACCATATATTTT. V and J are TRBV5-6 and TRBJ1-3; D gene ambiguous. Germline V gene sequence: CDR1 SGHDT, CDR2 YYEEEE. The CDR3 is 16 residues long. Trimming removed 1 base from V and 1 base from J, with 12 bases in between. The full variable domain, rest sourced from reference TRBV5-6 and TRBJ1-3, is DAGVTQSPTHLIKTRGQQVTLRCSPKSGHDTVSWYQQALGQGPQFIFQYYEEEERQRGNFPDRFSGHQFPNYSSELNVNALLLGDSALYLCASSLRALRSGNTIYFGEGSWLTVV.

The chain carries TRBV5-1 and TRBJ1-5; 10 nucleotides agree with TRBD1. This CDR3 comprises 14 residues. Unmatched junction bases numbered 6, after V lost 5 bases and J lost 7 bases. Germline CDR1 reads SGHRS; CDR2 reads YFSETQ. The DNA for the CDR3 is TGCGCCAGCAGACAGGACAGGGGGGACCAGCCCCAGCATTTT. Its protein product is CASRQDRGDQPQHF.

The rearrangement links TRBV7-7 to TRBJ1-5, with 8 bases lining up with TRBD1. The CDR3 consists of 14 residues. Germline V gene sequence: CDR1 SSHAT, CDR2 FNYEAQ (reference sequence). V lost 5 bases to trimming and J lost 6 bases; unmatched junction nucleotides: 6. CDR3 nucleotides: TGTGCCAGCAGCATAACGGGGACAGGTCAGCCCCAGCATTTT. Its protein is CASSITGTGQPQHF.

The rearrangement uses TRBV19 and TRBJ1-1, with a weak D call TRBD1 (6 bases). Germline V gene data show CDR1 as LNHDA and CDR2 as SQIVND (reference sequence). The CDR3 totals 14 residues. Trimming pared 2 bases from V and 4 bases from J, leaving 11 bases between. The CDR3 region has the DNA TGTGCCAGTAGTATACCGGGGGCTGGCACTGAAGCTTTCTTT. Translated: CASSIPGAGTEAFF.